This TCR beta chain was sequenced in a study of control samples from healthy donors and cancer patients. TCRdb's copy holds only in-frame clones and misses some; the assay was immunoSEQ multiplex PCR. The table has about 50,000 clones, about 92% seen once. Germline loops: CDR1 LNHDA, CDR2 SQIVND (reference sequence). The CDR3 sequence is 13 residues long. V was clipped by 7 bases and J by 4 bases, with 12 bases between them. The chain combines TRBV19 with TRBJ2-3, with D tentatively TRBD1 (6 bases). The sequence was obtained from a man aged 25-40 years with colorectal cancer. The sequenced material came from PBMCs. As DNA, the CDR3 is TGTGCCAGTAATATGTACAGGGCAGATACGCAGTATTTT. Translation gives CASNMYRADTQYF.